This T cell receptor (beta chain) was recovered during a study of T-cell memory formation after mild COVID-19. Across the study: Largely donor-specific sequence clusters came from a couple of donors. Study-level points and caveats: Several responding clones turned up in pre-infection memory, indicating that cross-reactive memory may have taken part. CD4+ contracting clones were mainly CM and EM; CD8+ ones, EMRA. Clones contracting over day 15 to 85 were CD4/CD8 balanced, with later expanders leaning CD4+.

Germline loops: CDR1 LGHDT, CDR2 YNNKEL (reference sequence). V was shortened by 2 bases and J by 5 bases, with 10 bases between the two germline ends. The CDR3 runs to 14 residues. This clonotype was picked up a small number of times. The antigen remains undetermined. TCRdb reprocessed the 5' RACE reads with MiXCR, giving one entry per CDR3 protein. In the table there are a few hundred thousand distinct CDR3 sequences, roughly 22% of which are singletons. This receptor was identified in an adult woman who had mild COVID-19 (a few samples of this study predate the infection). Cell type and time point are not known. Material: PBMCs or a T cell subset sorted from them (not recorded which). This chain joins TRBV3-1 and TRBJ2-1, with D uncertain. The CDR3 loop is CASSQSQVNNEQFF. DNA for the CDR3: TGTGCCAGCAGCCAAAGTCAGGTAAACAATGAGCAGTTCTTC.